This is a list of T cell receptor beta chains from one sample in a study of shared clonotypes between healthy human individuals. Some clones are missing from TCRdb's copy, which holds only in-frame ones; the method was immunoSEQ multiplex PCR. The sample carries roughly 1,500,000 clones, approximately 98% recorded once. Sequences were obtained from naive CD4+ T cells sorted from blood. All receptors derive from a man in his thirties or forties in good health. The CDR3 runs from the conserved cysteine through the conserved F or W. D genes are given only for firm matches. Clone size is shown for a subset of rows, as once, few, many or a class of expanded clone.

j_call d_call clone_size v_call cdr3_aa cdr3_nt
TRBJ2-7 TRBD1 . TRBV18 CASSTDRTSYEQYF TGTGCCAGCTCAACGGACAGGACCTCCTACGAGCAGTACTTC
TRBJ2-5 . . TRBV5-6 CASSSLGRAEAQETQYF TGTGCCAGCAGCTCCCTGGGAAGAGCAGAGGCCCAAGAGACCCAGTACTTC
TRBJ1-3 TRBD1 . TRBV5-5 CASSLAVETGVGNTIYF TGTGCCAGCAGCTTGGCCGTTGAGACAGGGGTAGGAAACACCATATATTTT
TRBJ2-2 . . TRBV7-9 CASSLGGGSVRELFF TGTGCCAGCAGCTTAGGGGGGGGCAGCGTTCGGGAGCTGTTTTTT
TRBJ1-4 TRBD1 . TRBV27 CASRPGDRGEKLFF TGTGCCAGCAGGCCTGGGGACAGGGGAGAAAAACTGTTTTTT
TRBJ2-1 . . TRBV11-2 CASSSAAVGRTNIEQFF TGTGCCAGCAGCTCAGCCGCGGTGGGGCGGACAAACATTGAGCAGTTCTTC
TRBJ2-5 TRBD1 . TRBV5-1 CASSWGQGEGTQYF TGCGCCAGCAGCTGGGGACAGGGGGAAGGGACCCAGTACTTC
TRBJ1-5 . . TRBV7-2 CASSLVQTWDQPQHF TGTGCCAGCAGCTTAGTACAGACATGGGATCAGCCCCAGCATTTT
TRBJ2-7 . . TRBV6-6 CASSYGGGTYEQYF TGTGCCAGCAGTTACGGGGGCGGAACCTACGAGCAGTACTTC
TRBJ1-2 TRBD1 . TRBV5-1 CASSLGTGEGYTF TGCGCCAGCAGCTTGGGGACAGGGGAGGGCTACACCTTC
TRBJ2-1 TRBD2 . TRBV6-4 CASSDSSGRDYNEQFF TGTGCCAGCAGTGACTCGAGCGGGAGGGACTACAATGAGCAGTTCTTC
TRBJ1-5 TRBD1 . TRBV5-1 CASSLGTVNQPQHF TGCGCCAGCAGCTTAGGGACAGTCAATCAGCCCCAGCATTTT
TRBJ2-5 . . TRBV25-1 CASSRPSGRGRETQYF TGTGCCAGCAGTCGTCCCTCCGGCAGGGGGAGGGAGACCCAGTACTTC
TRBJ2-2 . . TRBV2 CASSESRITGELFF TGTGCCAGCAGTGAAAGTAGAATCACCGGGGAGCTGTTTTTT
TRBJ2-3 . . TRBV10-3 CAISVGRGDDTQYF TGTGCCATCAGTGTAGGCCGTGGGGACGATACGCAGTATTTT
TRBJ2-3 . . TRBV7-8 CASSATESGRTDTQYF TGTGCCAGCAGCGCCACAGAGTCAGGGCGCACAGATACGCAGTATTTT
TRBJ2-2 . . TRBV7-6 CASSLGPSGTGELFF TGTGCCAGCAGTTTGGGGCCATCGGGCACCGGGGAGCTGTTTTTT
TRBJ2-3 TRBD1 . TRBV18 CASSPTGVGTDTQYF TGTGCCAGCTCACCGACAGGGGTTGGCACAGATACGCAGTATTTT
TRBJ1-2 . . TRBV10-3 CAIGKDNYGYTF TGTGCCATCGGAAAGGATAACTATGGCTACACCTTC
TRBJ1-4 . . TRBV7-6 CASGREATNEKLFF TGTGCCAGCGGGAGGGAGGCAACTAATGAAAAACTGTTTTTT
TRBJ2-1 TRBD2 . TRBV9 CASSVAREYGGNEQFF TGTGCCAGCAGCGTAGCGCGGGAGTATGGGGGGAATGAGCAGTTCTTC
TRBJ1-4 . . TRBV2 CASSEPSGVNEKLFF TGTGCCAGCAGTGAACCCTCGGGAGTTAATGAAAAACTGTTTTTT
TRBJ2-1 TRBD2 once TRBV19 CASSIFGREERNEQFF TGTGCCAGTAGTATTTTTGGGCGGGAGGAGCGCAATGAGCAGTTCTTC
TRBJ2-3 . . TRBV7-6 CASSLLAGAFTDTQYF TGTGCCAGCAGCTTACTCGCGGGGGCCTTCACAGATACGCAGTATTTT
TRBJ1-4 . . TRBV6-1 CASSVTTGTNEKLFF TGTGCCAGCAGTGTAACGACTGGGACTAATGAAAAACTGTTTTTT
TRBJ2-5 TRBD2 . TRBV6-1 CASRTTSGSQETQYF TGTGCCAGTCGGACGACTAGCGGGAGCCAAGAGACCCAGTACTTC
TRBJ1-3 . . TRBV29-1 CSVDGAGNTIYF TGCAGCGTTGATGGTGCTGGAAACACCATATATTTT
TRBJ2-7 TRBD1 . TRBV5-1 CASRGQGTDEQYF TGCGCCAGCAGGGGACAGGGTACCGACGAGCAGTACTTC
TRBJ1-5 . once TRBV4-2 CASSQDLGNQPQHF TGTGCCAGCAGCCAAGATTTGGGTAATCAGCCCCAGCATTTT
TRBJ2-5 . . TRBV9 CASSVVGTPKETQYF TGTGCCAGCAGCGTAGTCGGGACACCGAAAGAGACCCAGTACTTC
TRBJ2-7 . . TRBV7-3 CASSLPGPAYEQYF TGTGCCAGCAGCCTTCCGGGACCAGCTTACGAGCAGTACTTC
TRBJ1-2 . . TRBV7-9 CASSPTLRGAGGYTF TGTGCCAGCAGCCCGACCTTGAGAGGGGCCGGGGGCTACACCTTC
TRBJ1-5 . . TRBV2 CASRGTSNQPQHF TGTGCCAGCAGAGGGACGAGCAATCAGCCCCAGCATTTT
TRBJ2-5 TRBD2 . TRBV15 CATSRASSGSFETQYF TGTGCCACCAGCAGAGCGAGTAGCGGGAGTTTCGAGACCCAGTACTTC
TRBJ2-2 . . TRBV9 CASSVVGTGELFF TGTGCCAGCAGCGTAGTAGGAACCGGGGAGCTGTTTTTT
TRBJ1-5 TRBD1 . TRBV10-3 CATRPGRGDQPQHF TGTGCCACCCGGCCCGGCAGGGGGGATCAGCCCCAGCATTTT
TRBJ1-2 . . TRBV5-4 CASSLDPGVGYGYTF TGTGCCAGCAGCTTGGATCCGGGGGTTGGCTATGGCTACACCTTC
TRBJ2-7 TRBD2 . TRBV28 CASKTSGLTYEQYF TGTGCCAGCAAGACTAGCGGCCTTACCTACGAGCAGTACTTC
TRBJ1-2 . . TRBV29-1 CSVGHGALANYGYTF TGCAGCGTTGGCCACGGGGCCCTTGCGAACTATGGCTACACCTTC
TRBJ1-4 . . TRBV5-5 CASSRAGPNEKLFF TGTGCCAGCAGCAGAGCAGGGCCTAATGAAAAACTGTTTTTT
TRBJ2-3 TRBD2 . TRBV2 CASRKQTSVYTDTQYF TGTGCCAGCAGAAAACAAACTAGCGTCTACACAGATACGCAGTATTTT
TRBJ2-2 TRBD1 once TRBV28 CASRPGDRGTGELFF TGTGCCAGCAGGCCCGGGGACAGGGGCACCGGGGAGCTGTTTTTT
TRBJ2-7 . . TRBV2 CASSERNEQYF TGTGCCAGCAGTGAAAGGAACGAGCAGTACTTC
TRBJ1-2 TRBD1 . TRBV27 CASSTRQGYGYTF TGTGCCAGCAGTACCAGACAGGGGTATGGCTACACCTTC
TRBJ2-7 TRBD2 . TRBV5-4 CASSGSGTSEYEQYF TGTGCCAGCAGCGGTTCCGGGACTAGCGAGTACGAGCAGTACTTC
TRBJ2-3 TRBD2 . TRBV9 CASSGRRGLAVTDTQYF TGTGCCAGCAGCGGGAGGAGGGGACTAGCGGTCACAGATACGCAGTATTTT
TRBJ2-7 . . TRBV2 CASRILLDEQYF TGTGCCAGCAGGATACTGCTGGACGAGCAGTACTTC
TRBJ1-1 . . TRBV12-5 CASARQVNTEAFF TGTGCTAGTGCCCGACAAGTGAACACTGAAGCTTTCTTT
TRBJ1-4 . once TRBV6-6 CASSYRGPPRDEKLFF TGTGCCAGCAGTTACAGGGGCCCACCTCGAGACGAAAAACTGTTTTTT
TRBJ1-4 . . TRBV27 CASSPASGRGEKLFF TGTGCCAGCAGTCCTGCCTCGGGACGGGGAGAAAAACTGTTTTTT
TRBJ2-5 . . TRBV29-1 CSVFRGRLVCETQYF TGCAGCGTTTTCAGGGGCCGACTCGTCTGTGAGACCCAGTACTTC
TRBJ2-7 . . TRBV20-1 CSARDIDLDHF TGCAGTGCTAGAGATATCGACCTCGATCACTTC
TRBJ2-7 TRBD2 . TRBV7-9 CASSFAGVEQYF TGTGCCAGCAGCTTCGCGGGAGTCGAGCAGTACTTC